The 8 T cell receptor beta chains below were found in one sample sequenced in a study of cytomegalovirus exposure and HLA in healthy donors. PCR primers comprised 60 Vbeta and 13 Jbeta primers. Some clones are missing from TCRdb's copy, which holds only in-frame ones; the method was immunoSEQ multiplex PCR. The data contain over 110,000 clones, approximately 80% of them singletons. The source material was PBMCs. These receptor sequences come from a woman in her 40s in good health and CMV-seropositive.

The chain carries TRBV19 and TRBJ2-1, with TRBD2 matching over 10 bases. This CDR3 is built from 15 residues. The germline V gene encodes CDR1 LNHDA and CDR2 SQIVND (reference sequence). The trim removed 5 bases at V and 1 base at J, leaving 2 bases unmatched. This CDR3 reads CASSSSGRSYNEQFF. The CDR3 DNA reads as TGTGCCAGTAGTTCTAGCGGGAGATCCTACAATGAGCAGTTCTTC.

The rearrangement joins TRBV7-3 to TRBJ1-1; no reliable D call. Germline CDR1 and CDR2: SGHTA and FQGTGA. V lost 5 bases, J lost 1 base, and 8 bases lay in between. The CDR3 consists of 13 residues. The CDR3 nucleotides read TGTGCCAGCAGCCGCGCTGGGAACACTGAAGCTTTCTTT. The encoded protein is CASSRAGNTEAFF. Using reference TRBV7-3 and TRBJ1-1 for the parts outside the CDR3, the full variable domain is GAGVSQTPSNKVTEKGKYVELRCDPISGHTALYWYRQSLGQGPEFLIYFQGTGAADDSGLPNDRFFAVRPEGSVSTLKIQRTERGDSAVYLCASSRAGNTEAFFGQGTRLTVV.

This rearrangement joins TRBV5-1 to TRBJ2-2; 10 bases match TRBD2. CDR3 length equals 16 residues. Trimming took 4 bases from V and 5 from J; bases not matched to a gene: 8. Germline V gene sequence: CDR1 SGHRS, CDR2 YFSETQ. This CDR3 is CASSALAGVNTGELFF. As DNA, the CDR3 is TGCGCCAGCAGCGCCCTAGCGGGAGTAAATACCGGGGAGCTGTTTTTT.

The V and J genes are TRBV18 and TRBJ2-2; 9 bases fit TRBD1. The germline V gene encodes CDR1 KGHSH and CDR2 LQKENI. The CDR3 runs to 16 residues. Trimming removed 4 bases from V and 3 bases from J; junction bases left unmatched: 6. For the CDR3, the DNA is TGTGCCAGCTCACATACAGGGGGCGCGGACACCGGGGAGCTGTTTTTT. Amino acids: CASSHTGGADTGELFF.

The chain joins TRBV18 to TRBJ2-7, with 11 bases aligning to TRBD1. V lost 0 bases and J lost 7; bases outside the gene matches: 2. The CDR3 totals 14 residues. Per germline, CDR1 KGHSH and CDR2 LQKENI. The CDR3 bases are TGTGCCAGCTCACCACCGGGACAGGGGGGGGAGCAGTACTTC. This translates into CASSPPGQGGEQYF.

V is TRBV7-2 and J is TRBJ2-1; the D gene is possibly TRBD2 (6 bases). This CDR3 contains 15 residues. Germline lookup yields CDR1 SGHTA and CDR2 FQGNSA. Deletions cut 4 bases from V and 3 bases from J, with 13 bases between. The CDR3 sequence is CASSSLAIVYNEQFF. Written as DNA, the CDR3 is TGTGCCAGCAGCTCACTAGCTATCGTCTACAATGAGCAGTTCTTC.

V gene TRBV6-1 combines with J gene TRBJ2-6; no clear D gene. The CDR3 consists of 15 residues. V was trimmed by 4 bases and J by 0 bases, leaving 7 bases between them. Germline CDR1 MNHNS, CDR2 SASEGT. The CDR3 loop is CASSGMASGANVLTF. CDR3 DNA sequence: TGTGCCAGCAGTGGAATGGCCTCTGGGGCCAACGTCCTGACTTTC.

V gene TRBV6-5 combines with J gene TRBJ2-7; a possible D gene is TRBD2 (5 bases). The length of the CDR3 is 15 residues. Trimming shortened V by 0 bases and J by 2 bases, and 11 bases separated the two germline ends. In germline, CDR1 is MNHEY, CDR2 SVGAGI. CDR3: CASSYSGSNPYEQYF. CDR3 sequence (DNA): TGTGCCAGCAGTTACTCGGGGAGTAACCCCTACGAGCAGTACTTC.